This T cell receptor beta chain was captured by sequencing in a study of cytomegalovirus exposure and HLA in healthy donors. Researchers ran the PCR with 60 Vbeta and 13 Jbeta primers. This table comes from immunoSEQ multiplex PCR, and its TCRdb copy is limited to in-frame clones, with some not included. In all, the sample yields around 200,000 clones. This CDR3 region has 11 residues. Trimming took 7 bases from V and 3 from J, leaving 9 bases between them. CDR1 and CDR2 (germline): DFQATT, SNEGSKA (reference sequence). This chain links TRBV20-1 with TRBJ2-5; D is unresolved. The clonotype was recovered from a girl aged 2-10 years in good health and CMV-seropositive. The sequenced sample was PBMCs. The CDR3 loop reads CSGDTEETQYF. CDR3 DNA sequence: TGCAGTGGTGACACCGAAGAGACCCAGTACTTC.